The 14 T cell receptor beta chains below were found in one sample sequenced in a study of CD8 T cells in ankylosing spondylitis. TCRdb redid the calling of the 5' RACE reads with MiXCR, one entry per CDR3 protein. Found here are around 250,000 distinct CDR3 sequences, approximately 12% of them singletons; the top ten hold 6% to 8%. The material sequenced was blood, either unsorted or a sorted T cell fraction (not recorded which). Receptors were obtained from a male donor with ankylosing spondylitis or in good health (not recorded which).

This chain joins TRBV12-3 or TRBV12-4 and TRBJ2-7; the D is unclear. The CDR3 is made up of 14 amino acids. V was shortened by 5 bases and J by 2 bases, with 13 bases between the two germline ends. CDR3 amino acids: CASSTPVNAYEQYF. Written as DNA, the CDR3 is TGTGCCAGCAGTACCCCGGTTAATGCCTACGAGCAGTACTTC.

Ten or more counts support this clonotype. The V and J genes are TRBV29-1 and TRBJ2-1, with 7 bases fitting TRBD2. CDR3 size: 14 residues. The V gene's germline CDR1 is SQVTM and CDR2 ANQGSEA. V lost 5 bases, J lost 2 bases, and 6 bases stayed unmatched. The CDR3 region is CSVPLSGAYNEQFF. In nucleotides, the CDR3 is TGCAGCGTTCCTCTAAGCGGGGCCTACAATGAGCAGTTCTTC.

This clonotype was recorded a few times. The chain links TRBV11-2 to TRBJ2-3, with TRBD2 matching over 7 bases. V lost 4 bases, J lost 0 bases, and 4 bases stayed unmatched. CDR1 is SGHAT and CDR2 is FQNNGV in the germline V gene. There are 15 residues in the CDR3. The CDR3 nucleotides are TGTGCCAGCAGCTACGTAGCGGGTAGCACAGATACGCAGTATTTT. Protein: CASSYVAGSTDTQYF.

This clonotype appeared many times. The chain is built from TRBV9 and TRBJ2-1, with 7 bases that match TRBD2. The J segment lost 5 bases and the V segment lost 4 bases, leaving 21 bases of the junction unmatched. Germline assignment: CDR1 SGDLS and CDR2 YYNGEE. The CDR3 covers 19 residues. The CDR3 loop reads CASSPPTGSSGKTHNEQFF. Here the CDR3 DNA reads TGTGCCAGCAGCCCACCCACCGGGTCCAGCGGGAAAACACACAATGAGCAGTTCTTC.

The chain carries TRBV12-3 or TRBV12-4 and TRBJ2-7; 8 bases align to TRBD1. The ends lost 6 bases at V and 1 base at J; junction bases unmatched: 5. CDR3 length: 14 amino acids. The CDR3 DNA reads as TGTGCCAGCAGCTTCCGGGACAGGTCCTACGAGCAGTACTTC. Encoded protein: CASSFRDRSYEQYF.

This clonotype was recorded at least ten times. V usage is TRBV29-1 and J usage is TRBJ1-4; perhaps TRBD1 as D (5 bases). The CDR3 is 13 residues long. The ends were cut back, 4 bases at V and 5 bases at J, with 11 bases in the middle. Germline V gene data show CDR1 as SQVTM and CDR2 as ANQGSEA. The CDR3 reads CSVVGTGNEKLFF. The CDR3 DNA is TGCAGCGTTGTCGGGACTGGGAATGAAAAACTGTTTTTT.

This clonotype was seen ten or more times. The chain uses TRBV10-2 and TRBJ2-1; 10 nucleotides align to TRBD2. The CDR3 runs 16 residues. Unmatched junction bases numbered 9, after V lost 4 bases and J lost 6 bases. The germline gives CDR1 WSHSY, CDR2 SAAADI. The CDR3 DNA reads as TGCGCCAGCAGTGCAGCGGGAGGGCCCTCGGTCAATGAGCAGTTCTTC. Encoded protein: CASSAAGGPSVNEQFF.

This chain links TRBV15 with TRBJ1-4, with unresolved D. Germline CDR1 LNHNV, CDR2 YYDKDF (reference sequence). V was shortened by 0 bases and J by 7 bases, with 12 bases between the two germline ends. CDR3 length: 15 residues. The CDR3 DNA is TGTGCCACCAGCAGAGAAACGGAGGGAAGTGAAAAACTGTTTTTT. The encoded protein is CATSRETEGSEKLFF.

Ten or more counts support this clonotype. The chain joins TRBV7-8 to TRBJ2-1, with D tentatively TRBD2 (6 bases). The V end lost 3 bases, the J end lost 3 bases, and 15 bases lay between the germline ends. Germline CDR1 and CDR2: SGHVS and FQNEAQ. The CDR3 runs to 16 residues. The CDR3 coding sequence is TGTGCCAGCAGCTTCGGTCCGGACGGGGGCTACAATGAGCAGTTCTTC. It translates to CASSFGPDGGYNEQFF.

V usage is TRBV7-9 and J usage is TRBJ1-2; weak D call: TRBD1 (6 bases). Trimming pared 0 bases from V and 3 bases from J, leaving 14 bases between. From germline, CDR1 is SEHNR and CDR2 FQNEAQ (reference sequence). This CDR3 is built from 16 residues. The CDR3: CASSLAVGGGYYGYTF. As DNA, the CDR3 is TGTGCCAGCAGCTTAGCGGTCGGTGGGGGCTACTATGGCTACACCTTC.

This chain joins TRBV15 and TRBJ2-2, with D perhaps TRBD1 (6 bases). The V gene's germline CDR1 is LNHNV and CDR2 YYDKDF (reference sequence). This CDR3 is 13 amino acids long. Trimming left V 0 bases short and J 9 bases short, with 8 bases between. DNA for the CDR3: TGTGCCACCAGCAGAGATCAGGGGCGGGAGCTGTTTTTT. This codes for CATSRDQGRELFF.

The V gene is TRBV3-1, the J gene TRBJ2-5; D is ambiguous. Between the trimmed V and J ends, which lost 2 bases and 5 bases, there was a span of 6 bases. CDR3 length: 12 amino acids. Germline values: CDR1 LGHDT, CDR2 YNNKEL (reference sequence). CDR3 nucleotide sequence: TGTGCCAGCAGCCAAAACATGGAGACCCAGTACTTC. As protein: CASSQNMETQYF.

In its sample, this clonotype was seen many times. J is TRBJ1-6 and V is TRBV27, with D unclear. The CDR3 length is 16 residues. Germline V CDR1 and CDR2: MNHEY, SMNVEV (reference sequence). The V and J ends lost 0 bases and 4 bases respectively, with 10 bases between them. CDR3: CASSLSLIWYNSPLHF. The CDR3 DNA reads as TGTGCCAGCAGTTTATCCCTAATTTGGTATAATTCACCCCTCCACTTT.

This clonotype has a handful of counts. The V call is TRBV15, the J call TRBJ2-5; unclear D gene. The V end lost 5 bases, the J end lost 1 base, and 11 bases lay between the germline ends. The V gene's germline CDR1 is LNHNV and CDR2 YYDKDF (reference sequence). The CDR3 has 14 residues. The CDR3 DNA reads as TGTGCCACCAGCGGGGAATCGAGCCAAGAGACCCAGTACTTC. Translation: CATSGESSQETQYF.